The 32 T cell receptor beta chains given below trace back to one sample, sequenced in a study of identical twins. TCRdb re-analysed the 5' RACE reads in MiXCR, keeping a single row per CDR3 protein. This table has roughly 630,000 distinct CDR3 sequences, 7% to 7.5% appearing once. The sample was also linked to a second study, of yellow fever vaccine responses in identical twins.

Sequenced input: PBMCs. These receptors came from a woman under 30 in good health.

V and J are TRBV28 and TRBJ2-1; TRBD1 aligns across 7 bases. Germline CDR1 is MDHEN and CDR2 is SYDVKM. The J segment lost 2 bases and the V segment lost 5 bases, leaving 3 bases of the junction unmatched. The length of the CDR3 is 14 residues. This CDR3 reads CASSGGQPYNEQFF. The CDR3 DNA follows: TGTGCCAGCAGTGGGGGACAGCCCTACAATGAGCAGTTCTTC.

This clonotype was seen more than once but under ten times. The chain joins TRBV24-1 to TRBJ2-5; 9 nucleotides line up with TRBD1. CDR1 KGHDR and CDR2 SFDVKD come from the germline V gene. The CDR3 runs to 15 residues. The trim removed 4 bases at V and 2 bases at J, leaving 4 bases unmatched. This chain's CDR3 is CATSEGQGLQETQYF. DNA for the CDR3: TGTGCCACCAGTGAAGGACAGGGGCTTCAAGAGACCCAGTACTTC.

The CDR3 reads CASGAGGNEQFF. The CDR3 DNA sequence: TGTGCCAGCGGCGCGGGGGGCAATGAGCAGTTCTTC. The chain has TRBV6-6 and TRBJ2-1; TRBD2 matches 8 bases. The CDR3 is 12 residues long. V shed 8 bases, J shed 6 bases, and the junction held 3 bases outside the gene matches. Looked up from germline, CDR1 is MNHNY and CDR2 is SVGAGI (reference sequence).

This clonotype was found a few times. V and J are TRBV7-9 and TRBJ2-7; 8 bases are shared with TRBD1. Germline CDR1 reads SEHNR; CDR2 reads FQNEAQ (reference sequence). CDR3 size: 17 residues. The V gene end was trimmed by 1 base and the J gene end by 4 bases; junction bases not matched to a gene: 12. CDR3 in amino acids: CASSLEVSDRGTYEQYF. CDR3 DNA sequence: TGTGCCAGCAGCTTAGAGGTATCCGACAGGGGCACATACGAGCAGTACTTC.

This clonotype showed up just a few times. The chain carries TRBV2 and TRBJ1-4; 7 bases line up with TRBD1. The CDR3 has 13 residues. V trimming: 10 bases; J trimming: 7 bases; junction bases outside the gene matches: 9. The germline V gene has CDR1 SNHLY and CDR2 FYNNEI. CDR3 sequence reads: CATSGQYSEKLFF. The CDR3 DNA reads as TGTGCCACGTCGGGACAGTACTCTGAAAAACTGTTTTTT.

Comment on this clonotype: A junction boundary mismatches the germline segment, possibly from a read error. The CDR3 sequence: CASGLKSVRRLNTEAFF. DNA for the CDR3: TGTGCCAGCGGCTTAAAGTCCGTCCGGAGATTGAACACTGAAGCTTTCTTT. This sequence joins TRBV11-2 and TRBJ1-1; no firm D call. Germline-derived CDR1 and CDR2 are SGHAT and FQNNGV. The CDR3 has 17 residues.

This clonotype has just a few counts. The chain carries TRBV5-1 and TRBJ2-7; D is unresolved. The CDR3 is 13 amino acids. Trimming removed 4 bases from V and 6 bases from J, with 14 bases in between. Germline V gives CDR1 SGHRS, CDR2 YFSETQ. CDR3 DNA: TGCGCCAGCAGCACGCCCGGTTGGAGCGAGCAGTACTTC. Its protein is CASSTPGWSEQYF.

The V and J genes are TRBV5-1 and TRBJ2-7; the D is unclear. There are 15 residues in the CDR3. Germline lookup yields CDR1 SGHRS and CDR2 YFSETQ. V was clipped by 4 bases and J by 0 bases, with 14 bases between them. The CDR3: CASSIGQAPSYEQYF. The CDR3 DNA is TGCGCCAGCAGCATAGGGCAGGCCCCCTCCTACGAGCAGTACTTC.

The gene calls are TRBV27 and TRBJ2-2; no clear D. CDR1 is MNHEY and CDR2 is SMNVEV in the germline V gene (reference sequence). The CDR3 is 13 residues long. Trimming removed 3 bases from V and 3 bases from J, with 5 bases in between. The CDR3 reads CASSFEHTGELFF. In nucleotides, the CDR3 is TGTGCCAGCAGTTTTGAACACACCGGGGAGCTGTTTTTT.

There are many counts of this clonotype. The chain joins TRBV9 to TRBJ2-1, with D hard to call. Germline V gene sequence: CDR1 SGDLS, CDR2 YYNGEE. V was clipped by 0 bases and J by 0 bases, with 4 bases between them. This CDR3 region has 14 residues. CDR3 loop: CASSVGNSYNEQFF. Here the CDR3 DNA reads TGTGCCAGCAGCGTAGGGAACTCCTACAATGAGCAGTTCTTC.

V and J are TRBV25-1 and TRBJ1-6; no firm D call. The ends were cut back, 1 base at V and 6 bases at J, with 10 bases in the middle. Germline CDR1 MGHDK, CDR2 SYGVNS. The CDR3 is 15 amino acids. The CDR3 region has the DNA TGTGCCAGCAGTGAATCCCGCTCCGGTAATTCACCCCTCCACTTT. It specifies CASSESRSGNSPLHF.

There are many counts of this clonotype. The J gene is TRBJ2-4, the V gene TRBV3-1, with TRBD2 identical over 13 bases. V lost 3 bases and J lost 1; bases outside the gene matches: 6. The germline gives CDR1 LGHDT, CDR2 YNNKEL (reference sequence). This CDR3 has 18 amino acids. The CDR3 DNA sequence: TGTGCCAGCAGCCAGACCGGACTAGCGGGAGTGGCCAAAAACATTCAGTACTTC. Protein product: CASSQTGLAGVAKNIQYF.

Ten or more counts support this clonotype. The gene calls are TRBV6-2 or TRBV6-3 and TRBJ2-1; D might be TRBD1 or TRBD2, each matching 5 bases. CDR1 MNHEY and CDR2 SVGEGT come from the germline V gene. The CDR3 is 15 residues long. V dropped 0 bases and J dropped 3 bases, with 9 bases sitting between them. The CDR3 DNA is TGTGCCAGCAGTTACTCCTCGGGGCTCTACAATGAGCAGTTCTTC. Translating it yields CASSYSSGLYNEQFF.

This rearrangement joins TRBV2 to TRBJ2-1; TRBD1 aligns across 7 bases. Trimming at V came to 3 bases and at J to 6 bases, leaving 5 bases not matched to a gene. Germline CDR1 SNHLY, CDR2 FYNNEI. This CDR3 comprises 14 residues. This CDR3 reads CASSDRGRPNEQFF. In DNA, the CDR3 is TGTGCCAGCAGTGATAGGGGGCGGCCCAATGAGCAGTTCTTC.

This clonotype was counted many times. The chain combines TRBV27 with TRBJ2-1, with 9 bases that match TRBD1. CDR1 is MNHEY, CDR2 SMNVEV, per germline (reference sequence). V trimming: 5 bases; J trimming: 2 bases; junction bases outside the gene matches: 10. CDR3 length equals 17 residues. The CDR3 sequence: CASSPERTGATYNEQFF. CDR3 in DNA: TGTGCCAGCAGTCCAGAACGGACAGGGGCCACCTACAATGAGCAGTTCTTC.

This clonotype was detected many times. DNA of the CDR3: TGTGCCAGCAGTCCCCGGACGGATTCCTATGGCTACACCTTC. Its translation is CASSPRTDSYGYTF. The chain carries TRBV12-3 or TRBV12-4 and TRBJ1-2; D is undetermined. Trimming removed 5 bases at V and 4 bases at J, with 14 bases between. This CDR3 is built from 14 residues.

This chain links TRBV20-1 with TRBJ2-1, with D possibly TRBD1 on 5 matching bases. CDR1 is DFQATT and CDR2 is SNEGSKA in the germline V gene (reference sequence). Trimming removed 6 bases from V and 12 bases from J, with 15 bases in between. The CDR3 has 11 residues. The CDR3 nucleotides read TGCAGTGCCATCCTAGGGGCGGTGCAGTTCTTC. This encodes CSAILGAVQFF.

This sequence joins TRBV5-1 and TRBJ2-3; perhaps TRBD2 as D (5 bases). Germline V gene lookup returns CDR1 SGHRS and CDR2 YFSETQ. Trimming took off 0 bases at V and 2 bases at J, with 19 bases between the two ends. This CDR3 region has 18 residues. CDR3 loop: CASSLGRGGPIHTDTQYF. The CDR3 coding sequence is TGCGCCAGCAGCTTGGGACGAGGAGGCCCAATACACACAGATACGCAGTATTTT.

The chain combines TRBV6-1 with TRBJ2-1, with 8 bases that match TRBD2. Germline loops: CDR1 MNHNS, CDR2 SASEGT. V lost 4 bases and J lost 0; bases outside the gene matches: 14. The length of the CDR3 is 19 residues. The CDR3 loop is CASSATGLALSSSYNEQFF. CDR3 in DNA: TGTGCCAGCAGTGCTACCGGACTAGCCCTTTCAAGCTCCTACAATGAGCAGTTCTTC.

The CDR3 loop reads CSARGGSSYEQYV. Written as DNA, the CDR3 is TGCAGTGCTAGGGGGGGGAGCTCCTACGAGCAGTACGTC. The chain couples TRBV20-1 to TRBJ2-7; 7 nucleotides align to TRBD2. V was clipped by 3 bases and J by 0 bases; unmatched bases: 2. The V gene's germline CDR1 is DFQATT and CDR2 SNEGSKA (reference sequence). The CDR3 runs to 13 residues.

The CDR3: CSARDPRTATDTQYF. The CDR3 region has the DNA TGCAGTGCTAGAGATCCCCGGACAGCCACAGATACGCAGTATTTT. The chain carries TRBV20-1 and TRBJ2-3; D is perhaps TRBD1 (6 bases). The CDR3 has 15 amino acids. The germline V gene encodes CDR1 DFQATT and CDR2 SNEGSKA (reference sequence). Trimming took off 0 bases at V and 2 bases at J, with 12 bases between the two ends.

This clonotype appeared many times. This chain connects TRBV27 to TRBJ2-7; maybe TRBD1 (6 bases). CDR3 length equals 15 residues. CDR1 and CDR2 from the germline V gene are MNHEY and SMNVEV (reference sequence). The V end lost 5 bases, the J end lost 3 bases, and 17 bases lay between the germline ends. For the CDR3, the DNA is TGTGCCAGCAGTCCAAAGGACAGCCGCCTCTACGAGCAGTACTTC. Amino acid sequence: CASSPKDSRLYEQYF.

This clonotype was counted at least ten times. The rearrangement joins TRBV15 to TRBJ1-4, with D hard to call. The length of the CDR3 is 16 residues. Germline lookup yields CDR1 LNHNV and CDR2 YYDKDF (reference sequence). Trimming cost V 0 bases and J 8 bases, with 16 bases left between them. The CDR3 DNA reads TGTGCCACCAGCAGAGAGAAAGTACGGGAAAACGAAAAACTGTTTTTT. This translates into CATSREKVRENEKLFF.

This clonotype was seen many times. The chain carries TRBV4-1 and TRBJ1-3; a weak D match, TRBD1 (5 bases). CDR1 and CDR2 (germline): MGHRA, YSYEKL. This CDR3 region has 20 residues. The ends were cut back, 0 bases at V and 3 bases at J, with 24 bases in the middle. CDR3 residues: CASSQDRAGFRPADGNTIYF. The CDR3 nucleotides are TGCGCCAGCAGCCAAGATAGGGCAGGGTTCCGTCCTGCCGATGGAAACACCATATATTTT.

In this sample, this clonotype turned up many times. J is TRBJ2-1 and V is TRBV9; D is unclear. V dropped 4 bases and J dropped 0 bases, with 17 bases sitting between them. The CDR3 extends over 17 amino acids. The V gene's germline CDR1 is SGDLS and CDR2 YYNGEE. DNA of the CDR3: TGTGCCAGCAGCCCAAAGTCCCCGACGGGCTCCTACAATGAGCAGTTCTTC. As protein: CASSPKSPTGSYNEQFF.

The chain recombines TRBV20-1 with TRBJ1-6; possibly TRBD1 for D (5 bases). V was shortened by 2 bases and J by 6 bases, with 14 bases between the two germline ends. CDR1 and CDR2 from the germline V gene are DFQATT and SNEGSKA (reference sequence). This CDR3 is built from 15 residues. This CDR3 reads CSARSSSGVNSPLHF. The DNA of the CDR3 is TGCAGTGCTAGATCGTCTTCGGGGGTTAATTCACCCCTCCACTTT.

In this sample, this clonotype turned up many times. Compared with germline, one end of the junction differs, possibly owing to a read error. The CDR3 DNA follows: TGTGCCAGCAGTTTGGGGCCGGGAAATCAGCCCCAGCATTTT. Its translation is CASSLGPGNQPQHF. V is TRBV5-1 and J is TRBJ1-5, with D tentatively TRBD1 (5 bases). Germline V gene data show CDR1 as SGHRS and CDR2 as YFSETQ. This CDR3 is built from 14 residues. Complete variable domain (other parts from reference TRBV5-1 and TRBJ1-5): KAGVTQTPRYLIKTRGQQVTLSCSPISGHRSVSWYQQTPGQGLQFLFEYFSETQRNKGNFPGRFSGRQFSNSRSEMNVSTLELGDSALYLCASSLGPGNQPQHFGDGTRLSIL.

This clonotype has only a few counts. The rearrangement uses TRBV19 and TRBJ2-2; D uncertain. CDR3 length: 15 residues. V gave up 3 bases and J gave up 6 bases, with 14 bases separating them. Germline-derived CDR1 and CDR2 are LNHDA and SQIVND (reference sequence). Here the CDR3 DNA reads TGTGCCAGTAGTATCAGGAGAACTTGGGCCGGGGAGCTGTTTTTT. This sequence encodes CASSIRRTWAGELFF.

This clonotype was observed at least ten times. The rearrangement joins TRBV4-1 to TRBJ2-7; no clear D. CDR3 size: 16 residues. Germline values: CDR1 MGHRA, CDR2 YSYEKL. The germline V and J ends were trimmed by 1 base and 0 bases, with 13 bases remaining between them. CDR3 amino acids: CASSQVRTGSSYEQYF. CDR3 DNA sequence: TGCGCCAGCAGCCAAGTGAGGACGGGTTCCTCCTACGAGCAGTACTTC.

This chain links TRBV12-3 or TRBV12-4 with TRBJ2-7; 9 bases agree with TRBD2. V shed 4 bases and J 2 bases; nucleotides not matched to a gene: 9. The CDR3 is 16 residues long. The CDR3 nucleotides are TGTGCCAGCAGTTCCCCGAGGCTAGCGGGAACCTACGAGCAGTACTTC. Its translation is CASSSPRLAGTYEQYF.

This clonotype was observed at least ten times. The chain joins TRBV25-1 to TRBJ2-2; D is unclear. This CDR3 region has 15 residues. Germline CDR1 reads MGHDK; CDR2 reads SYGVNS. V lost 2 bases to trimming and J lost 3 bases, with 10 bases between them. The CDR3 DNA reads TGTGCCAGCAGTGAAGTGTTTAGGGACACCGGGGAGCTGTTTTTT. Translating it yields CASSEVFRDTGELFF.

The chain couples TRBV11-1 to TRBJ2-1, with D possibly TRBD1 on 5 matching bases. Germline CDR1 reads SGHAT; CDR2 reads FQDESV (reference sequence). CDR3 length: 18 residues. With 5 bases removed from V and 7 bases from J, the gap between germline ends came to 27 bases. The CDR3 reads CASSPRVPSGWVLNEQFF. CDR3 sequence (DNA): TGTGCCAGCAGCCCCAGGGTCCCTTCGGGTTGGGTTTTAAATGAGCAGTTCTTC.